This TCR beta chain was identified in a study of CD8 T cells in ankylosing spondylitis. The study, taken as a whole, reports: Ankylosing spondylitis blood appeared to be characterized by a TCR beta motif of 7 to 9 highly homologous variants. According to the report, clones linked to the disease were significantly enriched in matched synovial fluid samples taken from ankylosing spondylitis patients. Reactive arthritis synovial fluid and blood previously showed some of these motif variants.

TCR beta libraries were made by quantitative 5'-RACE with molecular barcodes. TCRdb independently ran MiXCR on the 5' RACE reads; one entry per CDR3 protein. Among a few hundred thousand distinct CDR3 sequences listed, 18% were seen once. This CDR3 spans 15 amino acids. V dropped 2 bases and J dropped 0 bases, with 12 bases sitting between them. The germline V gene encodes CDR1 SGHDT and CDR2 YYEEEE. This clonotype appeared many times. Its cognate antigen is unknown. This TCR was sampled from a male donor with ankylosing spondylitis or in good health (not recorded which). Specimen: blood, either unsorted or a sorted T cell fraction (not recorded which). The chain combines TRBV5-6 with TRBJ2-7, with D possibly TRBD1 on 5 matching bases. This CDR3 reads CASSFRQRSSYEQYF. CDR3 sequence (DNA): TGTGCCAGCAGCTTTCGACAGAGGAGCTCCTACGAGCAGTACTTC.